A single sample gave rise to the 2 T cell receptor beta chains below, sequenced in a study of vaccination and CD4 T cells after COVID-19. Treatment noted: approximately 9-day PBMC culture with coronavirus spike peptide pools or control peptides (ViraFEST assay). The Oncomine TCR Beta short-read assay was what sequenced the DNA obtained from cultured CD4+ T cells. A single record per CDR3 protein comes from TCRdb applying MiXCR to the PCR reads. The table includes about 10,000 distinct CDR3 sequences, roughly two fifths detected once. These receptors' antigens are unknown. Material: CD4+ T cells from blood, cultured in vitro. The receptors derive from a human donor who had recovered from COVID-19.

The gene calls are TRBV6-5 and TRBJ1-1; D uncertain. Germline V gene lookup returns CDR1 MNHEY and CDR2 SVGAGI. The CDR3 spans 16 residues. V dropped 0 bases and J dropped 1 base, with 12 bases sitting between them. DNA for the CDR3: TGTGCCAGCAGTTACTCGATGGCGACTCGGAACACTGAAGCTTTCTTT. Translating gives CASSYSMATRNTEAFF.

J is TRBJ2-7 and V is TRBV6-5; 10 bases align to TRBD1. CDR3 length: 15 amino acids. V lost 4 bases and J lost 4; bases outside the gene matches: 7. Germline assignment: CDR1 MNHEY and CDR2 SVGAGI. As DNA, the CDR3 is TGTGCCAGCAGTTCGGGGGGACAGGGGATGTACGAGCAGTACTTC. Protein: CASSSGGQGMYEQYF.